The 19 T cell receptor beta chains presented below share a single source sample, sequenced in a study of shared clonotypes between healthy human individuals. The method was immunoSEQ multiplex PCR; TCRdb's version includes in-frame clones alone and lacks a portion of them. Among over a million clones, about 96% were seen once, and the ten largest hold roughly 1.1%. Sequencing was done on a sample of naive CD4+ T cells sorted from blood. Stated subset: CD45RA+ positively selected. These receptor sequences come from a man aged 25 to 45 in good health.

Of note for this clone: The sample carries other DNA sequences with the same CDR3. The gene calls are TRBV9 and TRBJ1-2; D gene ambiguous. The CDR3 sequence is 12 residues long. Germline V gives CDR1 SGDLS, CDR2 YYNGEE. V shed 4 bases and J shed 8 bases, with 12 bases lying between them. The CDR3 nucleotides are TGTGCCAGCAGCCCACCGGGTGGCGGCTACACCTTC. This sequence encodes CASSPPGGGYTF.

V and J are TRBV11-2 and TRBJ2-5, with TRBD2 matching 8 bases. This CDR3 contains 19 residues. J was trimmed by 0 bases and V by 0 bases; bases with no gene match: 12. Germline lookup yields CDR1 SGHAT and CDR2 FQNNGV. The CDR3 loop reads CASSLDTTSGGRHQETQYF. The CDR3 DNA is TGTGCCAGCAGCTTAGACACGACTTCGGGCGGGAGGCACCAAGAGACCCAGTACTTC.

The chain couples TRBV23-1 to TRBJ2-1; 8 nucleotides line up with TRBD2. TRBV23-1 is placed among ORFs of uncertain function. With V trimmed by 3 bases and J by 3 bases, 7 bases remained unmatched. The CDR3 is 16 amino acids. The CDR3 sequence: CASSQDSGIGYNEQFF. The CDR3 DNA is TGCGCCAGCAGTCAGGATAGCGGGATCGGCTACAATGAGCAGTTCTTC.

The chain recombines TRBV11-1 with TRBJ2-5, with D perhaps matching TRBD1 (6 bases). This CDR3 comprises 16 residues. Germline loops: CDR1 SGHAT, CDR2 FQDESV (reference sequence). Trimming pared 5 bases from V and 3 bases from J, leaving 19 bases between. CDR3 nucleotide sequence: TGTGCCAGCAGCCGAACAACAGGGAGAGCCAAAGAGACCCAGTACTTC. Translating gives CASSRTTGRAKETQYF.

This clone has only a few counts. This specimen includes other DNA sequences encoding the same CDR3. As DNA, the CDR3 is TGCGCCAGCAGCTTGGGGGTCACCGGGGAGCTGTTTTTT. It translates to CASSLGVTGELFF. The chain carries TRBV5-1 and TRBJ2-2; D not certain. Germline V CDR1 and CDR2: SGHRS, YFSETQ. The CDR3 runs 13 residues. V was trimmed by 0 bases and J by 4 bases, leaving 4 bases between them.

V usage is TRBV27 and J usage is TRBJ2-1; no reliable D call. Trimming shortened V by 0 bases and J by 7 bases, and 13 bases separated the two germline ends. The CDR3 consists of 15 residues. In germline, CDR1 is MNHEY, CDR2 SMNVEV (reference sequence). The CDR3 loop is CASSLSILPLNEQFF. CDR3 sequence (DNA): TGTGCCAGCAGTTTATCGATCCTGCCCCTGAATGAGCAGTTCTTC.

The chain uses TRBV6-1 and TRBJ2-2; TRBD1 aligns across 7 bases. V shed 0 bases, J shed 4 bases, and the junction held 5 bases outside the gene matches. This CDR3 is 16 amino acids long. CDR1 is MNHNS, CDR2 SASEGT, per germline. The CDR3 spells CASSEARGTVTGELFF. In DNA, the CDR3 is TGTGCCAGCAGTGAAGCGAGGGGGACAGTCACCGGGGAGCTGTTTTTT.

V and J are TRBV6-5 and TRBJ2-7, with 8 positions matching TRBD1. Germline V gene data show CDR1 as MNHEY and CDR2 as SVGAGI. J was trimmed by 1 base and V by 8 bases; bases with no gene match: 7. There are 14 residues in the CDR3. This chain's CDR3 is CASANWDRSYEQYF. The CDR3 nucleotides are TGTGCCAGCGCCAATTGGGACAGGTCCTACGAGCAGTACTTC.

The J gene is TRBJ2-3, the V gene TRBV28; D uncertain. Trimming removed 2 bases at V and 9 bases at J, with 9 bases between. The CDR3 consists of 12 residues. In germline, CDR1 is MDHEN, CDR2 SYDVKM. In DNA form, the CDR3 reads TGTGCCAGCAGTTTACTGGATGGCACGCAGTATTTT. This translates into CASSLLDGTQYF. Complete variable domain (other parts from reference TRBV28 and TRBJ2-3): DVKVTQSSRYLVKRTGEKVFLECVQDMDHENMFWYRQDPGLGLRLIYFSYDVKMKEKGDIPEGYSVSREKKERFSLILESASTNQTSMYLCASSLLDGTQYFGPGTRLTVL.

This rearrangement joins TRBV19 to TRBJ2-1; 9 nucleotides align to TRBD2. The CDR3 has 18 residues. CDR1 is LNHDA and CDR2 is SQIVND in the germline V gene (reference sequence). The ends lost 4 bases at V and 3 bases at J; junction bases unmatched: 13. CDR3 amino acids: CASSKKPGLAANYNEQFF. The CDR3 nucleotides read TGTGCCAGTAGTAAAAAGCCGGGACTAGCAGCCAACTACAATGAGCAGTTCTTC. Full variable domain (rest looked up from reference TRBV19 and TRBJ2-1): DGGITQSPKYLFRKEGQNVTLSCEQNLNHDAMYWYRQDPGQGLRLIYYSQIVNDFQKGDIAEGYSVSREKKESFPLTVTSAQKNPTAFYLCASSKKPGLAANYNEQFFGPGTRLTVL.

The DNA for the CDR3 is TGTGCCAGCAGTCAGATGAACACTGAAGCTTTCTTT. Its protein product is CASSQMNTEAFF. This sequence joins TRBV28 and TRBJ1-1; D not certain. V was cut by 5 bases and J by 0 bases, with 4 bases left in between. CDR1 MDHEN and CDR2 SYDVKM come from the germline V gene. The CDR3 loop spans 12 amino acids.

The chain is built from TRBV11-2 and TRBJ1-2; D gene unclear. Germline V gene data show CDR1 as SGHAT and CDR2 as FQNNGV. Trimming removed 5 bases from V and 8 bases from J, with 24 bases in between. The CDR3 length is 16 residues. CDR3 sequence reads: CASSDVSPFTAAGYTF. CDR3 DNA: TGTGCCAGCAGCGACGTATCCCCATTTACCGCGGCCGGCTACACCTTC. The whole variable domain, remainder taken from reference TRBV11-2 and TRBJ1-2, is EAGVAQSPRYKIIEKRQSVAFWCNPISGHATLYWYQQILGQGPKLLIQFQNNGVVDDSQLPKDRFSAERLKGVDSTLKIQPAKLEDSAVYLCASSDVSPFTAAGYTFGSGTRLTVV.

The chain combines TRBV18 with TRBJ2-4, with 8 bases fitting TRBD1. With V trimmed by 5 bases and J by 5 bases, 2 bases remained unmatched. Germline CDR1 is KGHSH and CDR2 is LQKENI. The CDR3 length is 13 residues. Here the CDR3 reads CASSKGQENIQYF. The CDR3 region has the DNA TGTGCCAGCTCAAAGGGACAGGAAAACATTCAGTACTTC. Full variable domain (outside the CDR3, taken from reference TRBV18 and TRBJ2-4): NAGVMQNPRHLVRRRGQEARLRCSPMKGHSHVYWYRQLPEEGLKFMVYLQKENIIDESGMPKERFSAEFPKEGPSILRIQQVVRGDSAAYFCASSKGQENIQYFGAGTRLSVL.

The rearrangement joins TRBV28 to TRBJ1-2; no clear D. Per the germline V gene, CDR1 is MDHEN and CDR2 is SYDVKM. This CDR3 is built from 14 residues. Trimming removed 3 bases from V and 0 bases from J, with 8 bases in between. Here the CDR3 DNA reads TGTGCCAGCAGTTTTTGGGTATCTAACTATGGCTACACCTTC. Its protein is CASSFWVSNYGYTF.

This clone was observed a single time. The V and J genes are TRBV19 and TRBJ2-6; 7 bases are a match to TRBD2. The ends lost 9 bases at V and 0 bases at J; junction bases unmatched: 14. Per the germline V gene, CDR1 is LNHDA and CDR2 is SQIVND (reference sequence). The CDR3 contains 18 residues. CDR3 coding DNA: TGTGCCAGCCGTAAAAGTGCGGGAGTCCTCTCTGGGGCCAACGTCCTGACTTTC. This translates into CASRKSAGVLSGANVLTF.

This clone was observed once. The CDR3 region is CASSLGDYGGVGETQYF. The CDR3 DNA reads TGTGCCAGCAGCTTAGGTGACTACGGGGGAGTTGGGGAGACCCAGTACTTC. The chain combines TRBV11-2 with TRBJ2-5, with a possible D match to TRBD2 (6 bases). Germline V gene lookup returns CDR1 SGHAT and CDR2 FQNNGV. Trimming removed 1 base at V and 5 bases at J, with 20 bases between. The CDR3 contains 17 residues.

The chain joins TRBV18 to TRBJ2-2; D gene unclear. CDR1 is KGHSH and CDR2 is LQKENI in the germline V gene. The length of the CDR3 is 15 residues. V lost 2 bases, J lost 1 base, and 8 bases lay in between. CDR3 in DNA: TGTGCCAGCTCACCATTACCCCGGAACACCGGGGAGCTGTTTTTT. This codes for CASSPLPRNTGELFF.

The V call is TRBV14, the J call TRBJ2-2; D tentatively reads TRBD1 or TRBD2 (5 bases each). Trimming took off 1 base at V and 4 bases at J, with 13 bases between the two ends. The CDR3 totals 16 residues. CDR1 is SGHDN, CDR2 FVKESK, per germline. This CDR3 is CASSQAVGLATGELFF. Written as DNA, the CDR3 is TGTGCCAGCAGCCAAGCCGTGGGGCTAGCCACCGGGGAGCTGTTTTTT.

The V and J genes are TRBV20-1 and TRBJ2-7; D uncertain. The CDR3 has 11 amino acids. The V gene lost 2 bases and the J gene lost 5 bases, with 7 bases spanning the gap. The germline gives CDR1 DFQATT, CDR2 SNEGSKA (reference sequence). In nucleotides, the CDR3 is TGCAGTGCTAGACACGGAAACGAGCAGTACTTC. Amino acid sequence: CSARHGNEQYF.